These T cell receptor beta chains were read from a single sample in a study of blood T cell repertoires in COVID-19. Assay: immunoSEQ multiplex PCR; the TCRdb copy retains only in-frame clones and omits some. The table includes approximately 290,000 clones, approximately 83% detected once. Sequencing was carried out using PBMCs or T cells enriched from blood (not recorded which). The receptors were gathered from a woman in her 30s who had recovered from COVID-19. CDR3s include the opening cysteine and the closing phenylalanine or tryptophan. The D gene is left open where the match is weak. A clone size is listed for some rows: how often the clone was seen (once, few, many), or a class if it is expanded.

>TRBD1|-|TRBV6-5|TRBJ1-6
TGTGCCAGCAGTTACCGGGACAGCTATAATTCACCCCTCCACTTT
CASSYRDSYNSPLHF
>-|-|TRBV28|TRBJ2-7
TGTGCCAGCAGTTTAGGAGGGTACCTCTACGAGCAGTACTTC
CASSLGGYLYEQYF
>TRBD1|-|TRBV6-5|TRBJ2-2
TGTGCCAGCAGACAGGGGGCGAACACCGGGGAGCTGTTTTTT
CASRQGANTGELFF
>-|-|TRBV5-4|TRBJ1-5
TGTGCCAGCAGCTTGCCGGATCAGCCCCAGCATTTT
CASSLPDQPQHF
>TRBD1|-|TRBV25-1|TRBJ1-4
TGTGCCAGCATCGACAGGGGCTATGAAAAACTGTTTTTT
CASIDRGYEKLFF
>-|-|TRBV6-5|TRBJ2-3
TGTGCCAGCAGAGCGGCATCCCTCACAGATACGCAGTATTTT
CASRAASLTDTQYF
>TRBD1|-|TRBV5-5|TRBJ1-1
TGTGCCAGCAGCTCCTTTTCCTCTACAGGGGTCGATGAAGCTTTCTTT
CASSSFSSTGVDEAFF
>-|-|TRBV30|TRBJ1-6
TGTGCCTGGAGTGTACAGCAGCCTAATTCACCCCTCCACTTT
CAWSVQQPNSPLHF
>TRBD2|-|TRBV19|TRBJ2-3
TGTGCCAGTAGTTCCCTGGGGAGCGGGATAAGCACAGATACGCAGTATTTT
CASSSLGSGISTDTQYF
>-|-|TRBV28|TRBJ1-2
TGTGCCAGCAGTTTTTTGCAGGCCATCATTGGCTACACCTTC
CASSFLQAIIGYTF
>-|-|TRBV30|TRBJ1-2
TGTGCCTGGAGCGGGGGAGTCCGGTATGGCTACACCTTC
CAWSGGVRYGYTF
>-|-|TRBV6-1|TRBJ1-5
TGTGCCAGCAGTGAAGCAGGGGAGGTTTACAATCAGCCCCAGCATTTT
CASSEAGEVYNQPQHF
>-|-|TRBV5-6|TRBJ1-2
TGTGCCAGCAGCTTGGTACAGGGTTGGTATGGCTACACCTTC
CASSLVQGWYGYTF
>-|-|TRBV27|TRBJ2-2
TGTGCCAGCAGTTGGGCCAGGGGTGGCACCGGGGAGCTGTTTTTT
CASSWARGGTGELFF
>TRBD1|-|TRBV9|TRBJ1-4
TGTGCCAGCAGCATACGGACAGGGGGTGAGACTAATGAAAAACTGTTTTTT
CASSIRTGGETNEKLFF
>TRBD2|few|TRBV14|TRBJ2-3
TGTGCCACCGGGCGGGAGCCCCAGTATTTT
CATGREPQYF
>-|-|TRBV5-4|TRBJ1-2
TGTGCCAGCAGCTCGACAACTAACTATGGCTACACCTTC
CASSSTTNYGYTF
>-|-|TRBV28|TRBJ2-3
TGTGCCAGCAGTCCACCGGGTTCCAAGGCGGATACGCAGTATTTT
CASSPPGSKADTQYF
>-|-|TRBV4-1|TRBJ1-2
TGCGCCAGCAGCCAAGATGCAACAGGGTTTAGGGGCTATGGCTACACCTTC
CASSQDATGFRGYGYTF
>-|-|TRBV27|TRBJ1-6
TGTGCCAGCAGCTCCCAGCACGGGGCCTATAATTCACCCCTCCACTTT
CASSSQHGAYNSPLHF
>-|-|TRBV5-8|TRBJ1-5
TGTGCCAGCAGCCCGGACGGGGGAAATCAGCCCCAGCATTTT
CASSPDGGNQPQHF
>TRBD2|-|TRBV2|TRBJ2-3
TGTGCCAGCAGCCGAGGACTAGCGGGGTTCACAGATACGCAGTATTTT
CASSRGLAGFTDTQYF
>TRBD1|-|TRBV6-4|TRBJ1-2
TGTGCCAGCAGTGACTCGACAGGGTGGGGTGGCTACACCTTC
CASSDSTGWGGYTF
>TRBD1|once|TRBV4-1|TRBJ1-4
TGCGCCAGCAGCCAAGATGGGACAGCAAGTAATGAAAAACTGTTTTTT
CASSQDGTASNEKLFF
>-|-|TRBV10-2|TRBJ1-3
TGCGCCAGCAGTGTGGGTCTAGGTGGAAACACCATATATTTT
CASSVGLGGNTIYF
>TRBD1|-|TRBV29-1|TRBJ2-3
TGCAGCGTTGAGGACAGGGGGCTTGGAGATACGCAGTATTTT
CSVEDRGLGDTQYF
>-|-|TRBV14|TRBJ2-1
TGTGCCAGCAGCCTTCAGACTTACAATGAGCAGTTCTTC
CASSLQTYNEQFF
>-|-|TRBV14|TRBJ1-2
TGTGCCAGCAGCCAAGCTGCAGTTAACTATGGCTACACCTTC
CASSQAAVNYGYTF
>-|-|TRBV27|TRBJ1-2
TGTGCCAGCAGTCTAGACAGGACCCTCCCGGGTGGCTACACCTTC
CASSLDRTLPGGYTF
>-|-|TRBV7-2|TRBJ2-3
TGTGCCAGCAGCTTCTCCACAGATACGCAGTATTTT
CASSFSTDTQYF
>TRBD1|-|TRBV28|TRBJ2-7
TGTGCCAGCAGACCGACAGGGGGCAGTTACGAGCAGTACTTC
CASRPTGGSYEQYF
>-|-|TRBV5-4|TRBJ2-7
TGTGCCAGCAGCTTGGAAAGGGGGGGATCCTACGAGCAGTACTTC
CASSLERGGSYEQYF
>TRBD2|once|TRBV15|TRBJ2-5
TGTGCCACCAGCAGACCGGGAGGGGCAGAGGTTGAGACCCAGTACTTC
CATSRPGGAEVETQYF
>-|-|TRBV15|TRBJ1-2
TGTGCCACCAGCAGAGCAGGGGTTCGGGGCTACACCTTC
CATSRAGVRGYTF
>-|-|TRBV28|TRBJ1-2
TGTGCCAGCAGTTTAGAGGGAAGGCGGGGCGACTATGGCTACACCTTC
CASSLEGRRGDYGYTF
>-|-|TRBV9|TRBJ1-1
TGTGCCAGCAGCGTAGGATCAGGGGCCGACACTGAAGCTTTCTTT
CASSVGSGADTEAFF
>TRBD1|-|TRBV28|TRBJ1-2
TGTGCCAGCAGTTCTACCGGGACAGTCCTCCACACCTTC
CASSSTGTVLHTF
>TRBD1|-|TRBV10-1|TRBJ1-1
TGCGCCAGCAGCTTCCAGGGGGCCACTGAAGCTTTCTTT
CASSFQGATEAFF
>-|-|TRBV20-1|TRBJ1-2
TGCAGTGCTAGTAAGGGCGGAGAGGACTTGTATGGCTACACCTTC
CSASKGGEDLYGYTF
>TRBD1|-|TRBV10-2|TRBJ1-5
TGCGCCAGCAGGGATGACAGGGAAGCCCAGCATTTT
CASRDDREAQHF
>-|-|TRBV7-9|TRBJ1-2
TGTGCCAGCAGCACTCTCCTAGGGGGCTATGGCTACACCTTC
CASSTLLGGYGYTF
>-|-|TRBV29-1|TRBJ2-3
TGCAGCGTTGACGGCGGTAGCACAGATACGCAGTATTTT
CSVDGGSTDTQYF
>TRBD1|-|TRBV5-4|TRBJ1-2
TGTGCCAGCAGCGCGGGACAGGAAAACTATGGCTACACCTTC
CASSAGQENYGYTF
>-|-|TRBV12-5|TRBJ1-5
TGTGCTAGTGGGGATGAGGGTCATGCCCAGCATTTT
CASGDEGHAQHF
>-|-|TRBV2|TRBJ1-6
TGTGCCAGCAGCGAAGGTCTTATAAATTCACCCCTCCACTTT
CASSEGLINSPLHF
>-|-|TRBV27|TRBJ2-5
TGTGCCAGCAGTTTAAACGGCTGGACAGAGACCCGGGAGACCCAGTACTTC
CASSLNGWTETRETQYF
>TRBD1|once|TRBV18|TRBJ1-1
TGTGCCAGCTCACGACGGGACAGGGGCACTGAAGCTTTCTTT
CASSRRDRGTEAFF
>-|few|TRBV28|TRBJ1-2
TGTGCCAGCAGATCTAACAGGAAAAACTATGGCTACACCTTC
CASRSNRKNYGYTF
>-|once|TRBV19|TRBJ1-5
TGTGCCAGTAGTCCGGATGGGGGAGGGAGGCCCCAGCATTTT
CASSPDGGGRPQHF
>-|-|TRBV28|TRBJ1-1
TGTGCCAGCCTTCAGGGCGGGGTAGGCACTGAAGCTTTCTTT
CASLQGGVGTEAFF
>-|once|TRBV5-4|TRBJ1-1
TGTGCCAGCAGCTTGTGGGGTGAAGGACATATGGACACTGAAGCTTTCTTT
CASSLWGEGHMDTEAFF
>TRBD1|-|TRBV15|TRBJ1-3
TGTGCCACCAGCAGAGAGTATTGGGACAGGGCTGGAAACACCATATATTTT
CATSREYWDRAGNTIYF
>-|-|TRBV11-2|TRBJ2-1
TGTGCCAGCCGTTGGGGGGTCAGGGACCGATTCAATGAGCAGTTCTTC
CASRWGVRDRFNEQFF